The clone carrying this T cell receptor beta chain was detected ten times or more. No antigen is known for it. This sample stems from a study of T cells after yellow fever vaccination. Findings and caveats of the study: Clonotypes shared by both compartments, CD4 and CD8, made up a small share.

Germline lookup yields CDR1 SGHTA and CDR2 FQGNSA. Trimming left V 5 bases short and J 7 bases short, with 12 bases between. This CDR3 comprises 12 residues. TCRdb analysed the 5' RACE reads with MiXCR anew, one entry per CDR3 protein. The sample has roughly 340,000 distinct CDR3 sequences, 3% to 4.5% seen once. The chain employs TRBV7-2 and TRBJ2-7; a weak D match, TRBD2 (5 bases). This material consisted of PBMCs, taken 5 days after the yellow fever booster vaccination. This sequence was found in a man aged 18 to 29 who received the YFV17D yellow fever vaccine. The CDR3 bases are TGTGCCAGCAGCCCTTCTCGGGGAGAGCAGTACTTC. It specifies CASSPSRGEQYF.